This T cell receptor (beta chain) emerged from a study of technical replicates of blood from a handful of donors. This clone is a singleton in its sample. Clones were sequenced by immunoSEQ multiplex PCR, and TCRdb holds only the in-frame ones, with some missing. The sample contains some 80,000 clones, 93% of which appear only once. This TCR was sampled from a human donor in good health. Sample: T cells isolated from PBMCs.

The CDR3 DNA follows: TGCGCCAGCAGTCGTGAAATTTACAGCGGGGTTCGAGAAGCTTTCTTT. It translates to CASSREIYSGVREAFF. V usage is TRBV5-1 and J usage is TRBJ1-1; D unresolved. CDR1 is SGHRS and CDR2 is YFSETQ in the germline V gene. The CDR3 is 16 residues long. V shed 5 bases and J shed 8 bases, with 25 bases lying between them.